This TCR beta chain is drawn from a study of graft-versus-host responses after intestinal transplantation. In the study overall: Transplant recipients had multivisceral, liver-intestinal, or isolated intestinal grafts. Induction with anti-thymocyte globulin, then tacrolimus and steroids for 2 to 3 years, was given to all recipients. Study results and caveats: After transplant, early declines in HvG clones were associated with peak levels of circulating GvH clones.

This clone was recorded only once. Antigen specificity is unknown. Some clones are missing from TCRdb's copy, which holds only in-frame ones; the method was immunoSEQ multiplex PCR. The repertoire holds some 100,000 clones, with around 93% as singletons. CDR3 length: 15 residues. Germline V gene sequence: CDR1 WNHNN, CDR2 SYGVQD (reference sequence). The V gene lost 8 bases and the J gene lost 4 bases, with 21 bases spanning the gap. This rearrangement joins TRBV10-1 to TRBJ2-7; the D gene is possibly TRBD2 (6 bases). Material: unstimulated CD8+ T cells sorted from spleen or lymph node cells, obtained before transplant. The TCR comes from a human donor who was the organ donor for an intestinal transplant. Here the CDR3 reads CASCRGLGGEYEQYF. For the CDR3, the DNA is TGCGCCAGCTGCCGGGGTCTGGGAGGAGAGTACGAGCAGTACTTC.